Following are 22 T cell receptor beta chains from one sample sequenced in a study of blood T cell repertoires in COVID-19. Sequenced by immunoSEQ multiplex PCR; TCRdb stores in-frame clones only, minus some. The sample yields roughly 220,000 clones, roughly 88% seen once. Sequenced material: PBMCs or T cells enriched from blood (not recorded which). All receptors derive from a woman between 50 and 59 years old with acute COVID-19.

The genes are TRBV4-1 and TRBJ1-1; a weak D match, TRBD1 (6 bases). The CDR3 spans 15 residues. Trimming took off 5 bases at V and 1 base at J, with 14 bases between the two ends. CDR1 is MGHRA, CDR2 YSYEKL, per germline. DNA of the CDR3: TGCGCCAGCAGCGGACCGGGACACCCGAACACTGAAGCTTTCTTT. It translates to CASSGPGHPNTEAFF.

The chain has TRBV27 and TRBJ2-7, with TRBD2 matching over 12 bases. CDR1 is MNHEY, CDR2 SMNVEV, per germline (reference sequence). The CDR3 has 14 residues. V lost 2 bases and J lost 4; bases outside the gene matches: 0. This CDR3 is CASSLLAGGYEQYF. Here the CDR3 DNA reads TGTGCCAGCAGTTTACTAGCGGGAGGGTACGAGCAGTACTTC.

V gene TRBV7-2 combines with J gene TRBJ2-7; TRBD1 agrees at 10 bases. CDR1 SGHTA and CDR2 FQGNSA come from the germline V gene. Germline trimming cut 4 bases from V and 5 bases from J; bases unmatched to any gene: 5. CDR3 length equals 14 residues. CDR3: CASSSTGGGDEQYF. The CDR3, as DNA: TGTGCCAGCAGCTCGACAGGGGGCGGCGACGAGCAGTACTTC.

This chain links TRBV28 with TRBJ2-1; weak D call: TRBD2 (6 bases). The CDR3 runs 14 residues. The V and J ends lost 4 bases and 4 bases respectively, with 11 bases between them. Germline values: CDR1 MDHEN, CDR2 SYDVKM. CDR3 coding DNA: TGTGCCAGCAGTTCCCCGGGACTGTACAATGAGCAGTTCTTC. Protein: CASSSPGLYNEQFF.

V is TRBV2 and J is TRBJ2-1, with TRBD2 matching over 8 bases. Trimming cost V 4 bases and J 0 bases; bases outside gene matches: 8. This CDR3 is 17 amino acids long. Germline V gives CDR1 SNHLY, CDR2 FYNNEI. CDR3 nucleotides: TGTGCCAGCAGTGGGGCGAAAACTAGCGGCTCCTACAATGAGCAGTTCTTC. Amino acid sequence: CASSGAKTSGSYNEQFF.

V gene TRBV27 combines with J gene TRBJ1-1, with D perhaps matching TRBD1 (5 bases). Trimming left V 7 bases short and J 0 bases short, with 12 bases between. There are 14 residues in the CDR3. Germline assignment: CDR1 MNHEY and CDR2 SMNVEV (reference sequence). The CDR3 is CASNSMTVNTEAFF. Written as DNA, the CDR3 is TGTGCCAGCAACTCAATGACAGTGAACACTGAAGCTTTCTTT.

The chain carries TRBV27 and TRBJ2-7; D is uncertain. The V end was cut by 0 bases, the J end by 2 bases, with 5 bases between. This CDR3 is built from 13 residues. Germline values: CDR1 MNHEY, CDR2 SMNVEV (reference sequence). CDR3 sequence: CASSLSQTYEQYF. CDR3 sequence (DNA): TGTGCCAGCAGTTTATCACAGACCTACGAGCAGTACTTC.

The chain has TRBV6-5 and TRBJ2-7; 7 positions match TRBD2. The V segment lost 1 base and the J segment 5 bases; nucleotides outside the gene matches: 2. The CDR3 has 13 residues. Germline CDR1 is MNHEY and CDR2 is SVGAGI. CDR3 protein: CASSYFRGDEQYF. The CDR3, as DNA: TGTGCCAGCAGTTACTTTCGGGGGGACGAGCAGTACTTC.

The chain joins TRBV18 to TRBJ1-2; D may be TRBD1 (5 bases). CDR1 KGHSH and CDR2 LQKENI come from the germline V gene. V was shortened by 2 bases and J by 6 bases, with 16 bases between the two germline ends. The CDR3 totals 15 residues. CDR3 nucleotide sequence: TGTGCCAGCTCACCATCGTCAGGGTTGGTCAATGGCTACACCTTC. Amino acid sequence: CASSPSSGLVNGYTF. The full variable domain, completed using reference TRBV18 and TRBJ1-2, is NAGVMQNPRHLVRRRGQEARLRCSPMKGHSHVYWYRQLPEEGLKFMVYLQKENIIDESGMPKERFSAEFPKEGPSILRIQQVVRGDSAAYFCASSPSSGLVNGYTFGSGTRLTVV.

In DNA, the CDR3 is TGTGCCAGCTTTGAGACGGGGAACACTGAAGCTTTCTTT. It codes for CASFETGNTEAFF. The V gene is TRBV27, the J gene TRBJ1-1; no firm D call. The V end was cut by 8 bases, the J end by 1 base, with 11 bases between. The germline CDR1 and CDR2 sequences are MNHEY and SMNVEV (reference sequence). This CDR3 spans 13 amino acids.

This chain uses TRBV4-1 with TRBJ2-1; D is uncertain. This CDR3 has 17 amino acids. Germline loops: CDR1 MGHRA, CDR2 YSYEKL. Trimming stripped 3 bases from V and 0 bases from J, with 15 bases between. CDR3 region: CASSHYLRKSSYNEQFF. For the CDR3, the DNA is TGCGCCAGCAGCCACTATCTCAGGAAAAGCTCCTACAATGAGCAGTTCTTC.

The rearrangement uses TRBV7-9 and TRBJ2-7, with no clear D. Germline V gene sequence: CDR1 SEHNR, CDR2 FQNEAQ (reference sequence). Deletions cut 1 base from V and 3 bases from J, with 7 bases between. The CDR3 covers 13 residues. CDR3 in DNA: TGTGCCAGCAGCTTAGGAGGCTACTACGAGCAGTACTTC. It codes for CASSLGGYYEQYF.

V usage is TRBV2 and J usage is TRBJ2-1; 8 nucleotides align to TRBD2. Trimming at V came to 7 bases and at J to 3 bases, leaving 11 bases not matched to a gene. Germline CDR1 SNHLY, CDR2 FYNNEI. The CDR3 is 16 residues long. In DNA, the CDR3 is TGTGCCAGCAAAGGGGAGACGGGACTAGGCTACAATGAGCAGTTCTTC. Encoded protein: CASKGETGLGYNEQFF. The full variable domain, with the rest looked up from reference TRBV2 and TRBJ2-1, is EPEVTQTPSHQVTQMGQEVILRCVPISNHLYFYWYRQILGQKVEFLVSFYNNEISEKSEIFDDQFSVERPDGSNFTLKIRSTKLEDSAMYFCASKGETGLGYNEQFFGPGTRLTVL.

This clone showed up just a few times. The V call is TRBV28, the J call TRBJ2-7, with 8 bases identical to TRBD1. The CDR3 extends over 13 amino acids. With V trimmed by 6 bases and J by 4 bases, 5 bases remained unmatched. Germline V gene sequence: CDR1 MDHEN, CDR2 SYDVKM. The DNA for the CDR3 is TGTGCCAGCAGGCCGACAGGGGAGTACGAGCAGTACTTC. Translated: CASRPTGEYEQYF. Full variable domain (remainder filled in from reference TRBV28 and TRBJ2-7): DVKVTQSSRYLVKRTGEKVFLECVQDMDHENMFWYRQDPGLGLRLIYFSYDVKMKEKGDIPEGYSVSREKKERFSLILESASTNQTSMYLCASRPTGEYEQYFGPGTRLTVT.

The rearrangement uses TRBV30 and TRBJ1-4; D unclear. From germline, CDR1 is GTSNPN and CDR2 SVGIG (reference sequence). This CDR3 is 15 amino acids long. V shed 2 bases and J shed 1 base, with 11 bases lying between them. CDR3 protein: CAWSPGRITNEKLFF. The CDR3, as DNA: TGTGCCTGGAGTCCTGGGAGGATAACTAATGAAAAACTGTTTTTT.

The table lists this clone with a count of one. V gene TRBV4-1 combines with J gene TRBJ1-1; a weak D match, TRBD1 (5 bases). The CDR3 loop spans 16 amino acids. The germline CDR1 and CDR2 sequences are MGHRA and YSYEKL. Trimming left V 0 bases short and J 0 bases short, with 11 bases between. CDR3 sequence: CASSQDFGGLNTEAFF. The CDR3, as DNA: TGCGCCAGCAGCCAAGATTTTGGGGGGTTGAACACTGAAGCTTTCTTT.

This chain joins TRBV2 and TRBJ1-2; 9 bases agree with TRBD1. The CDR3 runs 14 residues. With 6 bases clipped from V and 4 bases from J, the junction kept 6 bases outside the gene matches. From germline, CDR1 is SNHLY and CDR2 FYNNEI. The CDR3 is CASRPGQGGYGYTF. The CDR3 coding sequence is TGTGCCAGCAGGCCGGGACAGGGTGGCTATGGCTACACCTTC. Variable domain in full (rest from reference TRBV2 and TRBJ1-2): EPEVTQTPSHQVTQMGQEVILRCVPISNHLYFYWYRQILGQKVEFLVSFYNNEISEKSEIFDDQFSVERPDGSNFTLKIRSTKLEDSAMYFCASRPGQGGYGYTFGSGTRLTVV.

Turning to this clone: At the DNA level, this CDR3 is encoded by other sequences in the same sample as well. The rearrangement links TRBV7-2 to TRBJ2-5; tentative D call: TRBD1 (5 bases). V was pared by 5 bases and J by 1 base, with 11 bases between. The germline CDR1 and CDR2 sequences are SGHTA and FQGNSA. The CDR3 is made up of 14 amino acids. The CDR3 bases are TGTGCCAGCAGCCCCCAGGGTAGCCAAGAGACCCAGTACTTC. Translation: CASSPQGSQETQYF. Based on the CDR3 plus reference TRBV7-2 and TRBJ2-5, the full variable domain is GAGVSQSPSNKVTEKGKDVELRCDPISGHTALYWYRQSLGQGLEFLIYFQGNSAPDKSGLPSDRFSAERTGGSVSTLTIQRTQQEDSAVYLCASSPQGSQETQYFGPGTRLLVL.

The chain joins TRBV6-4 to TRBJ2-3; 9 bases agree with TRBD2. The germline CDR1 and CDR2 sequences are MRHNA and SNTAGT. The junction had 12 bases not matched to a gene; V was cut back by 6 bases and J by 5 bases. The CDR3 is 16 amino acids. The CDR3 bases are TGTGCCAGCAGCCTGGAGGCGGGAGGGTCGAAAGATACGCAGTATTTT. Translation gives CASSLEAGGSKDTQYF.

The count of this clone is one. The rearrangement links TRBV5-1 to TRBJ2-1; 7 nucleotides line up with TRBD2. V gave up 0 bases and J gave up 4 bases; unmatched junction bases: 4. The CDR3 has 15 amino acids. Germline V gene sequence: CDR1 SGHRS, CDR2 YFSETQ. The CDR3 sequence is CASSLGGSRYNEQFF. In DNA, the CDR3 is TGCGCCAGCAGCTTGGGCGGGAGCAGATACAATGAGCAGTTCTTC.

This sequence joins TRBV7-6 and TRBJ2-2, with 8 positions matching TRBD1. V shed 5 bases and J 0 bases; nucleotides not matched to a gene: 5. Germline CDR1 SGHVS, CDR2 FNYEAQ. The CDR3 spans 16 residues. CDR3 in DNA: TGTGCCAGCAGCCCCGGGACAGGTCCGAACACCGGGGAGCTGTTTTTT. It encodes CASSPGTGPNTGELFF.

V and J are TRBV19 and TRBJ1-4, with D possibly matching TRBD1 (5 bases). Germline CDR1 reads LNHDA; CDR2 reads SQIVND (reference sequence). Trimming removed 3 bases at V and 5 bases at J, with 7 bases between. The CDR3 covers 13 residues. The CDR3 DNA reads TGTGCCAGTAGTATGGAGGGGAATGAAAAACTGTTTTTT. Protein sequence: CASSMEGNEKLFF.